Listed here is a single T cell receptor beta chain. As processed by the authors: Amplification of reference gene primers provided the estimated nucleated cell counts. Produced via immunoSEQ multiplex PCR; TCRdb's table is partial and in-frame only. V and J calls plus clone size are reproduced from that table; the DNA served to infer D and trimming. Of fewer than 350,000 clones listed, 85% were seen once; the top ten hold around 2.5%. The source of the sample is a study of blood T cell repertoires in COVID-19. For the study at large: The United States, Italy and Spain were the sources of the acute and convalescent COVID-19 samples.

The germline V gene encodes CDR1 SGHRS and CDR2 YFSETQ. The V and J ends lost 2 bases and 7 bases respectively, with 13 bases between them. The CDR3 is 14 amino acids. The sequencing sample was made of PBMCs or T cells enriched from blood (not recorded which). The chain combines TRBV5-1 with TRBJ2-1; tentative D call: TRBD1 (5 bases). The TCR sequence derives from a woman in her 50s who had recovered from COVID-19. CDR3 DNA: TGCGCCAGCAGCTTAGCTACAGGTCGGAATGAGCAGTTCTTC. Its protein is CASSLATGRNEQFF.